The present T cell receptor beta chain was sequenced within a study of shared clonotypes between healthy human individuals. In the study overall: The composition of the donors was two women and a few men aged 18 to 49.

Worth noting for this clone: Its antigen is undetermined. The same CDR3 arises from other DNA sequences in this sample as well.

Study conclusions and caveats: Large depth notwithstanding, sorted-subset sequencing proved incomplete by rarefaction. Few donors restricted represented genetic and exposure-history diversity.

An even split of each subset's genomic DNA across several immunoSEQ plates was performed. Some clones are missing from TCRdb's copy, which holds only in-frame ones; the method was immunoSEQ multiplex PCR. Of 1,500,000 or so clones listed, roughly 96% are singletons. V was clipped by 2 bases and J by 4 bases; unmatched bases: 0. Germline loops: CDR1 LGHNT, CDR2 FRNRAP. The CDR3 covers 13 residues. This sequence joins TRBV12-5 and TRBJ2-3; 7 bases map to TRBD2. The sequence was obtained from a man aged 25 to 40 in good health. The sequenced material came from naive CD4+ T cells sorted from blood. The subset: CD45RA+ positively selected. CDR3 protein: CASGLSGADTQYF. Written as DNA, the CDR3 is TGTGCTAGTGGTTTGAGCGGGGCAGATACGCAGTATTTT.